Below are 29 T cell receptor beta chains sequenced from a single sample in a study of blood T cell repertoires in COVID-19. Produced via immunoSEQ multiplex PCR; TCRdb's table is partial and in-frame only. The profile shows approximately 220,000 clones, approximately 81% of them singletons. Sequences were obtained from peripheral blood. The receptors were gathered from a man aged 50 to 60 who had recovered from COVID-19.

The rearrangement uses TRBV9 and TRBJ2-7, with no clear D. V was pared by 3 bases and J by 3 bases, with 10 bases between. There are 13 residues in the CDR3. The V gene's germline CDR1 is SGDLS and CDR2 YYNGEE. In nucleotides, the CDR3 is TGTGCCAGCAGCGGCGAGCATTTCTACGAGCAGTACTTC. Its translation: CASSGEHFYEQYF.

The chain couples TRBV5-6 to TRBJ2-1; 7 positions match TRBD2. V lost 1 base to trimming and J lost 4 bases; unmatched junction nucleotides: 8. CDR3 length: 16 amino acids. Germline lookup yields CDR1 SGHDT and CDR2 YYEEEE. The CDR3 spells CASSLIGGSVYNEQFF. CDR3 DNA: TGTGCCAGCAGCTTGATCGGCGGGAGCGTGTACAATGAGCAGTTCTTC. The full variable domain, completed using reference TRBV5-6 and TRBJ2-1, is DAGVTQSPTHLIKTRGQQVTLRCSPKSGHDTVSWYQQALGQGPQFIFQYYEEEERQRGNFPDRFSGHQFPNYSSELNVNALLLGDSALYLCASSLIGGSVYNEQFFGPGTRLTVL.

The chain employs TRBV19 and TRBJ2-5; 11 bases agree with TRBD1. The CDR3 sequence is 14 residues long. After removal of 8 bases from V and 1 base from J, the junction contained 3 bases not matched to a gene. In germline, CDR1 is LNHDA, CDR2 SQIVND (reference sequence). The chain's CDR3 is CASGQGALQETQYF. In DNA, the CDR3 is TGTGCCAGTGGACAGGGGGCCCTCCAAGAGACCCAGTACTTC.

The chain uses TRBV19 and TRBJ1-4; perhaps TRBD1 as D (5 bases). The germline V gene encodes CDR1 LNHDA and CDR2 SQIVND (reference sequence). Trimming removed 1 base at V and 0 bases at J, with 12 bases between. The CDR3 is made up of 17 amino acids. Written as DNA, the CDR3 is TGTGCCAGTAGTATAGGGGGCTACCTTGCAACTAATGAAAAACTGTTTTTT. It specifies CASSIGGYLATNEKLFF.

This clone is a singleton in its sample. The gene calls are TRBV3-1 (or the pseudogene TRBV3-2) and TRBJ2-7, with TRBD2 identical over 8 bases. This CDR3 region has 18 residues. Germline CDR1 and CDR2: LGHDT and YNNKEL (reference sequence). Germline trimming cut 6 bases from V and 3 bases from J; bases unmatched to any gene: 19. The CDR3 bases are TGTGCCAGCAGAGGTGGGGCAGTCTCCGGGACTAGGTACTACGAGCAGTACTTC. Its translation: CASRGGAVSGTRYYEQYF.

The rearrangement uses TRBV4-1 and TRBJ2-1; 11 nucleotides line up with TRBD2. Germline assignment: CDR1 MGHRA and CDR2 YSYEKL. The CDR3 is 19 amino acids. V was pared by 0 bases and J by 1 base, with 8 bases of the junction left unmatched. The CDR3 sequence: CASSQEQTSGTRSYNEQFF. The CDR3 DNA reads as TGCGCCAGCAGCCAAGAACAGACTAGCGGGACCAGGTCCTACAATGAGCAGTTCTTC.

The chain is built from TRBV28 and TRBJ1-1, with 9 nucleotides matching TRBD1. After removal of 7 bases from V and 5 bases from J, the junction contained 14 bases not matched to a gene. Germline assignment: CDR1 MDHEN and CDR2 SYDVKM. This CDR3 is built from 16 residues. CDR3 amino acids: CASIAPGTGMWTEAFF. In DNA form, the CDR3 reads TGTGCCAGCATCGCTCCCGGGACAGGGATGTGGACTGAAGCTTTCTTT.

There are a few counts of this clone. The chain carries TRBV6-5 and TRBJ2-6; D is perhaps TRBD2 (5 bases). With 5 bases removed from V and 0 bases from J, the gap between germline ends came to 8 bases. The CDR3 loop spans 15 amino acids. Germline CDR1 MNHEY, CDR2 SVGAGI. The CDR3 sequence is CASSLEGSGANVLTF. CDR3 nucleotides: TGTGCCAGCAGTCTTGAGGGCTCTGGGGCCAACGTCCTGACTTTC.

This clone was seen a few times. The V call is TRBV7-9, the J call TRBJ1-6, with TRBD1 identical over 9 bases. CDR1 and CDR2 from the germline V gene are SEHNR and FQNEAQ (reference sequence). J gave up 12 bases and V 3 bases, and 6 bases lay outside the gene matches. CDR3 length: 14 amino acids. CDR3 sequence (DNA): TGTGCCAGCAGCTTGGGACAGGGTAATGGACCCCTCCACTTT. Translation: CASSLGQGNGPLHF.

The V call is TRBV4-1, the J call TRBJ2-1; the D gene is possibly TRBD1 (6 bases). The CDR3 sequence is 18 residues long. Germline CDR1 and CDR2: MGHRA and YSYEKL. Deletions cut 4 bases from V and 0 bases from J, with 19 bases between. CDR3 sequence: CASSPRTRGTRSYNEQFF. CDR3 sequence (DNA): TGCGCCAGCAGCCCACGTACCCGAGGGACACGCTCCTACAATGAGCAGTTCTTC.

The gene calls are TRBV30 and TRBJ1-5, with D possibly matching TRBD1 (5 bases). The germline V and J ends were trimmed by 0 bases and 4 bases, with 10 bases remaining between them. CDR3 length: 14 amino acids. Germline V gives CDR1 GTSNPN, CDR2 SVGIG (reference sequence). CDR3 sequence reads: CAWSVKGANQPQHF. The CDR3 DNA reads TGTGCCTGGAGTGTAAAAGGGGCTAATCAGCCCCAGCATTTT.

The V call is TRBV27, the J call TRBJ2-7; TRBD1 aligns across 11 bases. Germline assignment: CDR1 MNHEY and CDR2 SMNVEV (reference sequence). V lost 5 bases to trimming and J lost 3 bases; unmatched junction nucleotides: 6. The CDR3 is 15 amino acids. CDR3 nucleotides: TGTGCCAGCAGTGCCGGGACAGGGGGGTACTACGAGCAGTACTTC. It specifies CASSAGTGGYYEQYF.

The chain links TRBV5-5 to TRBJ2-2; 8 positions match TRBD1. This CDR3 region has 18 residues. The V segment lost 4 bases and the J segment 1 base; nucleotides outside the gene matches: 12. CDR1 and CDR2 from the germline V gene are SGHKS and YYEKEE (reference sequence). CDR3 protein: CASSARTGNGVNTGELFF. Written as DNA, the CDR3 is TGTGCCAGCAGCGCGAGGACAGGGAACGGAGTGAACACCGGGGAGCTGTTTTTT.

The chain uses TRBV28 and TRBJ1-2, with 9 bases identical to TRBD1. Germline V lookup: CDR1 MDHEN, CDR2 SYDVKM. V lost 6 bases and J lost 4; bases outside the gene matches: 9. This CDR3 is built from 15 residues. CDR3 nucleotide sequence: TGTGCCAGCAGCCGTACAGGGGGCGTGGTCTATGGCTACACCTTC. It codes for CASSRTGGVVYGYTF.

The CDR3 loop reads CASSLLGTSGIIPGELFF. The CDR3 region has the DNA TGTGCCAGCAGCTTACTTGGGACTAGCGGGATCATCCCCGGGGAGCTGTTTTTT. The V call is TRBV7-6, the J call TRBJ2-2, with 13 positions matching TRBD2. The junction had 9 bases not matched to a gene; V was cut back by 2 bases and J by 6 bases. Per germline, CDR1 SGHVS and CDR2 FNYEAQ. CDR3 length: 18 residues.

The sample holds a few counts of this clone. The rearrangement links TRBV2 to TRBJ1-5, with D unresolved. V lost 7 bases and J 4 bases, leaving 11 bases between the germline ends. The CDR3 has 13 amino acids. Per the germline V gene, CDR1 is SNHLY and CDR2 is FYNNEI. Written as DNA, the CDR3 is TGTGCCAGCATGTGGGAGTTGAATCAGCCCCAGCATTTT. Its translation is CASMWELNQPQHF.

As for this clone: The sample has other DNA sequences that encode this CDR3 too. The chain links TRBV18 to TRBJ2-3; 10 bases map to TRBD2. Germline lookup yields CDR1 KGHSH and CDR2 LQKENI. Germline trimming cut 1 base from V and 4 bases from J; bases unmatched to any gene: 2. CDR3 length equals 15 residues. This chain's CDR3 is CASSPLAGGPDTQYF. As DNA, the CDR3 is TGTGCCAGCTCACCACTAGCGGGAGGCCCAGATACGCAGTATTTT.

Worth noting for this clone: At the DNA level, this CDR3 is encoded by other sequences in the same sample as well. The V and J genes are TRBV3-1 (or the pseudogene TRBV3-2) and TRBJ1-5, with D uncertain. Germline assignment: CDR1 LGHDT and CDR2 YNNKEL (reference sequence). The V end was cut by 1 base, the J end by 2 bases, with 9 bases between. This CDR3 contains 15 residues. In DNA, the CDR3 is TGTGCCAGCAGCCAAGGTTCCGGGGGCAATCAGCCCCAGCATTTT. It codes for CASSQGSGGNQPQHF.

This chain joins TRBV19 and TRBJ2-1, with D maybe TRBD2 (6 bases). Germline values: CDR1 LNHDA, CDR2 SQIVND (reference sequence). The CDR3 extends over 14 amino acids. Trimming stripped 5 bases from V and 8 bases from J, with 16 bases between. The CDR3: CASSSTRGLDEQFF. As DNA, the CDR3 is TGTGCCAGTAGTTCGACTAGAGGCCTCGATGAGCAGTTCTTC.

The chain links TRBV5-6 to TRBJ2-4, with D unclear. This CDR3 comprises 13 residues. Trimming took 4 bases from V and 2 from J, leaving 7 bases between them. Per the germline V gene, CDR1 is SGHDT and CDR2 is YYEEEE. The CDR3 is CASSLFTKNIQYF. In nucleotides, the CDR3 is TGTGCCAGCAGCCTCTTTACCAAAAACATTCAGTACTTC.

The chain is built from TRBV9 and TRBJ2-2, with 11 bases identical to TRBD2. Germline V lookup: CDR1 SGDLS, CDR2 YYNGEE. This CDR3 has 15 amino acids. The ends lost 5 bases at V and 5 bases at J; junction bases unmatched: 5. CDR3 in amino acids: CASSSGGVQTGELFF. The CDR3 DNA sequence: TGTGCCAGCAGTAGCGGGGGGGTGCAGACCGGGGAGCTGTTTTTT.

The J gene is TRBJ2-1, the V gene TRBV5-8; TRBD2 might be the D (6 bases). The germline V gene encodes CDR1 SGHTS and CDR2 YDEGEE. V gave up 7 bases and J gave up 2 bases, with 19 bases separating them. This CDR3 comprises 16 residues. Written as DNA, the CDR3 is TGTGCCAGCGACTTCAACGCGGGGATCACCTACAATGAGCAGTTCTTC. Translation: CASDFNAGITYNEQFF.

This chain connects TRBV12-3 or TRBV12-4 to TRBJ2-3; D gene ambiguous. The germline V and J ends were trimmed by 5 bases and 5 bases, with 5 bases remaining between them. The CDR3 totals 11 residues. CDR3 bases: TGTGCCAGCAGTATTAAAGATACGCAGTATTTT. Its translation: CASSIKDTQYF.

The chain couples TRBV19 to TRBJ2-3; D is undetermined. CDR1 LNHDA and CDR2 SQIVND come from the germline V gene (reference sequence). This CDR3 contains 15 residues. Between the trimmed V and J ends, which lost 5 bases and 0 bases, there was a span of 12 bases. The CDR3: CASSRKNNSTDTQYF. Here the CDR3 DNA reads TGTGCCAGTAGTCGTAAGAACAACAGCACAGATACGCAGTATTTT. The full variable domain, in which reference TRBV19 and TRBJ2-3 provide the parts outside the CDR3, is DGGITQSPKYLFRKEGQNVTLSCEQNLNHDAMYWYRQDPGQGLRLIYYSQIVNDFQKGDIAEGYSVSREKKESFPLTVTSAQKNPTAFYLCASSRKNNSTDTQYFGPGTRLTVL.

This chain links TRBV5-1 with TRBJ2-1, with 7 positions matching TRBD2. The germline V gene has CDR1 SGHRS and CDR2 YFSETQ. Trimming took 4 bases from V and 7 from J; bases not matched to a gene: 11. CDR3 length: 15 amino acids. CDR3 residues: CASSPDGRRGNEQFF. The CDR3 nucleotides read TGCGCCAGCAGCCCGGACGGACGGCGGGGGAATGAGCAGTTCTTC.

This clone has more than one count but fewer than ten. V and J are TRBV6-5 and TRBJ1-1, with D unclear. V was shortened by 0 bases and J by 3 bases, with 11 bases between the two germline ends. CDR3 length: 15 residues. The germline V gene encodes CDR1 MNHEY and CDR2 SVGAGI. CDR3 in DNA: TGTGCCAGCAGTTACTCATCCCTTCAGGACACTGAAGCTTTCTTT. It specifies CASSYSSLQDTEAFF.

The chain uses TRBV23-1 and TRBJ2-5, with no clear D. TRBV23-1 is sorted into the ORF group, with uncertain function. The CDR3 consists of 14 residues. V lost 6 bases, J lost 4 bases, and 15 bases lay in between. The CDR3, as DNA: TGCGCCAGCAGGGTCTGTGCCCCTATAGAGACCCAGTACTTC. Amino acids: CASRVCAPIETQYF.

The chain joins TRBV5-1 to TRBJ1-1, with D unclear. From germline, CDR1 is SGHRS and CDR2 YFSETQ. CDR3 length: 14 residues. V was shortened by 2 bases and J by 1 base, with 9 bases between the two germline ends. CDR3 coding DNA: TGCGCCAGCAGCTTCCAGTCCTCGAACACTGAAGCTTTCTTT. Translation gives CASSFQSSNTEAFF.

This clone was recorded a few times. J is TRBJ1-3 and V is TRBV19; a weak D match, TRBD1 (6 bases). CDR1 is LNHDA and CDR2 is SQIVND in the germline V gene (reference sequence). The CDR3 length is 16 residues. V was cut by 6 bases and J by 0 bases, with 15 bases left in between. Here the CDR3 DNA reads TGTGCCAGTAGACATGCCCGGACAGCCTCTGGAAACACCATATATTTT. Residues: CASRHARTASGNTIYF.